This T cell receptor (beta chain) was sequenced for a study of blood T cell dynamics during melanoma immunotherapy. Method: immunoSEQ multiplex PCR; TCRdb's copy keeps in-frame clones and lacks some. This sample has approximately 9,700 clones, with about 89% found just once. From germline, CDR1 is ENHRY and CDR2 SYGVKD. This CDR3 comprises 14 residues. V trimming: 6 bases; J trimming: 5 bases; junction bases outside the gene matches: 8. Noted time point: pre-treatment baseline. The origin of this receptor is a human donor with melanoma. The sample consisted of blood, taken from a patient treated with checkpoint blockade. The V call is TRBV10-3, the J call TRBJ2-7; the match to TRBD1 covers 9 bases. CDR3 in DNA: TGTGCCATCAGCCGGACAGGGGTCGTCCACGAGCAGTACTTC. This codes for CAISRTGVVHEQYF.